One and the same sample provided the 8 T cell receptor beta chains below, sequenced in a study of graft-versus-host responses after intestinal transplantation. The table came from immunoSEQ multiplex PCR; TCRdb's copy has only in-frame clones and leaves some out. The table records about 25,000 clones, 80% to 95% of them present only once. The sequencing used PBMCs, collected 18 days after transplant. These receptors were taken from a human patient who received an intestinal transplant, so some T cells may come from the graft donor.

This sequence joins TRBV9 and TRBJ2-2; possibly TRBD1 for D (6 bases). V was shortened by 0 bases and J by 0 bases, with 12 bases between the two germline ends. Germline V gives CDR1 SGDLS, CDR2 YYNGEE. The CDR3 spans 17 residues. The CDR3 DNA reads TGTGCCAGCAGCGTAGGTGAGGGGACAACGAACACCGGGGAGCTGTTTTTT. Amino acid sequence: CASSVGEGTTNTGELFF.

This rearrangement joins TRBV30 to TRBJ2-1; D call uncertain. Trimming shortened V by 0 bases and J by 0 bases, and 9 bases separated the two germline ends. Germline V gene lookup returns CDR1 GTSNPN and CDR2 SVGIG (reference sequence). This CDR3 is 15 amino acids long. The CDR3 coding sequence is TGTGCCTGGAGTGTAATCTGGAGCTCCTACAATGAGCAGTTCTTC. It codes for CAWSVIWSSYNEQFF.

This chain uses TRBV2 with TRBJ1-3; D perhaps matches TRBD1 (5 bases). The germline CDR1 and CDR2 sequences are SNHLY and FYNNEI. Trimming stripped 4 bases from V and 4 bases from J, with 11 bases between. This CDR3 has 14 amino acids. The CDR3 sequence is CASSVGVLGNTIYF. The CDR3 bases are TGTGCCAGCAGTGTAGGGGTACTCGGAAACACCATATATTTT. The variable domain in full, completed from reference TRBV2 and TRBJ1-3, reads EPEVTQTPSHQVTQMGQEVILRCVPISNHLYFYWYRQILGQKVEFLVSFYNNEISEKSEIFDDQFSVERPDGSNFTLKIRSTKLEDSAMYFCASSVGVLGNTIYFGEGSWLTVV.

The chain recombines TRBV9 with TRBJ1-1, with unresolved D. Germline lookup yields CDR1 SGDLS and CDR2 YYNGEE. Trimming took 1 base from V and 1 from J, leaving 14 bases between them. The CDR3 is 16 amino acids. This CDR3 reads CASSVRTPVENTEAFF. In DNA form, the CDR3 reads TGTGCCAGCAGCGTAAGAACCCCGGTGGAGAACACTGAAGCTTTCTTT.

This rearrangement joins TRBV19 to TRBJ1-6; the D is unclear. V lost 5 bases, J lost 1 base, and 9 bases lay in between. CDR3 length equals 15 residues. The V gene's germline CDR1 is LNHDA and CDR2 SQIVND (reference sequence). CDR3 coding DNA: TGTGCCAGTAGTGTGCTCAAGTCCTATAATTCACCCCTCCACTTT. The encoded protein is CASSVLKSYNSPLHF.

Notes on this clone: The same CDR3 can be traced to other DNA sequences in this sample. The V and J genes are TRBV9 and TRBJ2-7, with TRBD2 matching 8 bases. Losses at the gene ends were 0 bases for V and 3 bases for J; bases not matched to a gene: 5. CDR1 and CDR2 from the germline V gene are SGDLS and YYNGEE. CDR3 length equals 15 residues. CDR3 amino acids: CASSVGIAGNYEQYF. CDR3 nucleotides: TGTGCCAGCAGCGTAGGAATAGCGGGGAACTACGAGCAGTACTTC.

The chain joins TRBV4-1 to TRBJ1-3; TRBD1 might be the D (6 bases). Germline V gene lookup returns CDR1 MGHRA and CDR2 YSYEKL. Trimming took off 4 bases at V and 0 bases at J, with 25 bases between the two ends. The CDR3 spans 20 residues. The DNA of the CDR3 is TGCGCCAGCAGCCTGCGTGGAATACAGGGTCCCGATGCCTCTGGAAACACCATATATTTT. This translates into CASSLRGIQGPDASGNTIYF.

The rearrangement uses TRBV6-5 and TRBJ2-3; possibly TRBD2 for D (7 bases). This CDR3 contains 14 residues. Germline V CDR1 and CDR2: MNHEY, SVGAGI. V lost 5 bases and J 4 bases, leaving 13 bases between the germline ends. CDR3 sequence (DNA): TGTGCCAGCAGTCACGGCGGGGGCGCAGATACGCAGTATTTT. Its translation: CASSHGGGADTQYF.